One sample yielded the 17 T cell receptor beta chains listed below, sequenced in a study of graft-versus-host responses after intestinal transplantation. Profiling relied on immunoSEQ multiplex PCR, and the TCRdb table lists in-frame clones only, not all of them. The table includes around 39,000 clones, 89% detected once. The sequenced sample was PBMCs, obtained less than 280 days after transplant. These receptors originate from a human patient who received an intestinal transplant, so some T cells may come from the graft donor.

This clone was recorded once. The CDR3 bases are TGTGCCACCAGCATCCCGGGACTAGTTACAGATACGCAGTATTTT. The encoded protein is CATSIPGLVTDTQYF. The rearrangement joins TRBV15 to TRBJ2-3, with 8 positions matching TRBD2. CDR1 and CDR2 (germline): LNHNV, YYDKDF (reference sequence). This CDR3 has 15 residues. The J segment lost 3 bases and the V segment lost 4 bases, leaving 6 bases of the junction unmatched. The entire variable domain, with the rest obtained from reference TRBV15 and TRBJ2-3, is as follows: DAMVIQNPRYQVTQFGKPVTLSCSQTLNHNVMYWYQQKSSQAPKLLFHYYDKDFNNEADTPDNFQSRRPNTSFCFLDIRSPGLGDTAMYLCATSIPGLVTDTQYFGPGTRLTVL.

This clone has a handful of counts. The chain carries TRBV7-9 and TRBJ2-3; the match to TRBD2 covers 10 bases. V lost 8 bases to trimming and J lost 0 bases; unmatched junction nucleotides: 2. Germline values: CDR1 SEHNR, CDR2 FQNEAQ (reference sequence). CDR3 size: 14 residues. CDR3 loop: CASRTSGSTDTQYF. The CDR3 coding sequence is TGTGCCAGCCGGACTAGCGGTAGCACAGATACGCAGTATTTT.

The table lists this clone with a count of one. V usage is TRBV19 and J usage is TRBJ2-1; 7 positions agree with TRBD2. Germline CDR1 and CDR2: LNHDA and SQIVND (reference sequence). The CDR3 totals 13 residues. With 5 bases clipped from V and 7 bases from J, the junction kept 5 bases outside the gene matches. The CDR3 here is CASSLASGNEQFF. The CDR3 DNA is TGTGCCAGTAGTTTGGCTAGCGGAAATGAGCAGTTCTTC.

The chain is built from TRBV5-6 and TRBJ2-1, with D maybe TRBD1 (6 bases). CDR1 is SGHDT, CDR2 YYEEEE, per germline. The CDR3 sequence is 11 residues long. V gave up 8 bases and J gave up 6 bases, with 9 bases separating them. Written as DNA, the CDR3 is TGTGCCAGTATCAGGGGCAATGAGCAGTTCTTC. Translating gives CASIRGNEQFF.

The V gene is TRBV4-2, the J gene TRBJ2-2; TRBD2 matches 7 bases. The CDR3 totals 18 residues. V dropped 0 bases and J dropped 6; count of bases not matched to a gene: 13. The germline gives CDR1 LGHNA, CDR2 YNFKEQ. The DNA for the CDR3 is TGTGCCAGCAGCCAAGATTTCTGGGGCGCGGGGGTTTCCGGGGAGCTGTTTTTT. This encodes CASSQDFWGAGVSGELFF.

This clone was seen a single time. The CDR3 nucleotides read TGTGCCAGTAGTAGGCCACCAGGGCAGGAAGCCTACGAGCAGTACTTC. Translated: CASSRPPGQEAYEQYF. The chain has TRBV19 and TRBJ2-7; TRBD1 might be the D (5 bases). CDR3 length: 16 amino acids. V lost 4 bases and J lost 2, with 18 bases in between. Germline CDR1 LNHDA, CDR2 SQIVND (reference sequence).

The table lists this clone with a few counts. The CDR3 DNA follows: TGTGCCAGCAGAGGGGGGGTCCTAACTGAAGCTTTCTTT. Translated: CASRGGVLTEAFF. The chain carries TRBV6-5 and TRBJ1-1, with D perhaps matching TRBD1 (6 bases). The CDR3 is made up of 13 amino acids. Trimming took off 6 bases at V and 5 bases at J, with 13 bases between the two ends. Germline CDR1 MNHEY, CDR2 SVGAGI.

The chain combines TRBV7-8 with TRBJ2-5, with TRBD2 matching over 11 bases. The germline CDR1 and CDR2 sequences are SGHVS and FQNEAQ. The CDR3 sequence is 18 residues long. V lost 1 base, J lost 9 bases, and 16 bases stayed unmatched. Here the CDR3 reads CASSLEAYLAGGRGAQYF. Here the CDR3 DNA reads TGTGCCAGCAGCTTAGAGGCCTACCTAGCGGGGGGACGCGGGGCCCAGTACTTC. Complete variable domain (other parts from reference TRBV7-8 and TRBJ2-5): GAGVSQSPRYKVAKRGQDVALRCDPISGHVSLFWYQQALGQGPEFLTYFQNEAQLDKSGLPSDRFFAERPEGSVSTLKIQRTQQEDSAVYLCASSLEAYLAGGRGAQYFGPGTRLLVL.

This chain links TRBV29-1 with TRBJ2-1; 8 bases are a match to TRBD1. Trimming at V came to 3 bases and at J to 5 bases, leaving 3 bases not matched to a gene. CDR1 and CDR2 from the germline V gene are SQVTM and ANQGSEA. CDR3 length: 13 residues. CDR3 nucleotides: TGCAGCGTTGAGACAGGGGAACACAATGAGCAGTTCTTC. This codes for CSVETGEHNEQFF.

The V gene is TRBV2, the J gene TRBJ2-1; the D gene is possibly TRBD2 (6 bases). CDR1 and CDR2 from the germline V gene are SNHLY and FYNNEI. Trimming removed 6 bases from V and 3 bases from J, with 15 bases in between. This CDR3 contains 15 residues. The CDR3 reads CASRIGASDYNEQFF. CDR3 DNA sequence: TGTGCCAGCAGAATAGGGGCTAGCGACTACAATGAGCAGTTCTTC.

The chain couples TRBV7-6 to TRBJ1-1; the D gene is possibly TRBD1 (6 bases). V lost 3 bases and J 0 bases, leaving 11 bases between the germline ends. This CDR3 spans 15 amino acids. Per germline, CDR1 SGHVS and CDR2 FNYEAQ. The CDR3 DNA reads TGTGCCAGCAGCTTTACAGGGCACATGAACACTGAAGCTTTCTTT. This translates into CASSFTGHMNTEAFF. Full variable domain (remainder filled in from reference TRBV7-6 and TRBJ1-1): GAGVSQSPRYKVTKRGQDVALRCDPISGHVSLYWYRQALGQGPEFLTYFNYEAQQDKSGLPNDRFSAERPEGSISTLTIQRTEQRDSAMYRCASSFTGHMNTEAFFGQGTRLTVV.

The rearrangement links TRBV7-9 to TRBJ1-2, with no clear D. Germline loops: CDR1 SEHNR, CDR2 FQNEAQ (reference sequence). The CDR3 is 14 amino acids. The V end lost 2 bases, the J end lost 14 bases, and 21 bases lay between the germline ends. The CDR3 spells CASSLRQDSQLVTF. In nucleotides, the CDR3 is TGTGCCAGCAGCTTACGGCAGGACTCCCAGTTGGTAACCTTC.

This clone was seen only once. The V gene is TRBV19, the J gene TRBJ1-1; 7 positions match TRBD1. V lost 7 bases, J lost 1 base, and 12 bases stayed unmatched. In germline, CDR1 is LNHDA, CDR2 SQIVND (reference sequence). The CDR3 consists of 16 residues. CDR3 protein: CASKQVRGGANTEAFF. In DNA form, the CDR3 reads TGTGCCAGTAAACAGGTGAGAGGGGGCGCGAACACTGAAGCTTTCTTT. The full variable domain, its missing parts supplied by reference TRBV19 and TRBJ1-1, is DGGITQSPKYLFRKEGQNVTLSCEQNLNHDAMYWYRQDPGQGLRLIYYSQIVNDFQKGDIAEGYSVSREKKESFPLTVTSAQKNPTAFYLCASKQVRGGANTEAFFGQGTRLTVV.

In the case of this clone: Other DNA sequences in the sample encode the same CDR3. The chain employs TRBV11-2 and TRBJ1-2; TRBD1 is a possible D gene (6 bases). V gave up 5 bases and J gave up 6 bases, with 19 bases separating them. Germline CDR1 and CDR2: SGHAT and FQNNGV. The length of the CDR3 is 15 residues. The CDR3 DNA follows: TGTGCCAGCAGCCTAACCCGAACAGGGAAGGATGGCTACACCTTC. Residues: CASSLTRTGKDGYTF.

By frequency in the sample, this clone is medium-sized. The CDR3 coding sequence is TGCGCCAGCAGTCGCGACAGGGGAGAAGAAAAACTGTTTTTT. Its translation: CASSRDRGEEKLFF. The J gene is TRBJ1-4, the V gene TRBV4-1; 8 nucleotides line up with TRBD1. Germline CDR1 is MGHRA and CDR2 is YSYEKL. The CDR3 is made up of 14 amino acids. After removal of 6 bases from V and 8 bases from J, the junction contained 8 bases not matched to a gene.

The chain combines TRBV6-1 with TRBJ2-3; D is ambiguous. V was shortened by 4 bases and J by 1 base, with 12 bases between the two germline ends. Germline CDR1 is MNHNS and CDR2 is SASEGT. This CDR3 is 15 amino acids long. In DNA, the CDR3 is TGTGCCAGCAGTGGAGGCACGGGCGGCACAGATACGCAGTATTTT. It is translated as CASSGGTGGTDTQYF.

The V call is TRBV5-1, the J call TRBJ2-3, with no clear D. The CDR3 length is 12 residues. CDR1 is SGHRS and CDR2 is YFSETQ in the germline V gene. The V end lost 1 base, the J end lost 5 bases, and 5 bases lay between the germline ends. In nucleotides, the CDR3 is TGCGCCAGCAGCTTGATCAGAGATACGCAGTATTTT. This gives the protein CASSLIRDTQYF.